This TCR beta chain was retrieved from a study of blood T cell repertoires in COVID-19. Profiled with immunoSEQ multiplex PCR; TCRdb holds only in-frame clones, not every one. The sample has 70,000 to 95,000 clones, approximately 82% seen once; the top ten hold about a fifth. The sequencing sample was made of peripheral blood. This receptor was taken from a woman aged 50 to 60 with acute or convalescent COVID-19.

The CDR3: CASSYSRTGNHSGANVLTF. CDR3 in DNA: TGTGCCAGCAGTTACTCGCGGACAGGAAACCACTCTGGGGCCAACGTCCTGACTTTC. The gene calls are TRBV6-2 or TRBV6-3 and TRBJ2-6; 7 bases are a match to TRBD1. V dropped 0 bases and J dropped 0; count of bases not matched to a gene: 8. The CDR3 is 19 amino acids. Germline assignment: CDR1 MNHEY and CDR2 SVGEGT.